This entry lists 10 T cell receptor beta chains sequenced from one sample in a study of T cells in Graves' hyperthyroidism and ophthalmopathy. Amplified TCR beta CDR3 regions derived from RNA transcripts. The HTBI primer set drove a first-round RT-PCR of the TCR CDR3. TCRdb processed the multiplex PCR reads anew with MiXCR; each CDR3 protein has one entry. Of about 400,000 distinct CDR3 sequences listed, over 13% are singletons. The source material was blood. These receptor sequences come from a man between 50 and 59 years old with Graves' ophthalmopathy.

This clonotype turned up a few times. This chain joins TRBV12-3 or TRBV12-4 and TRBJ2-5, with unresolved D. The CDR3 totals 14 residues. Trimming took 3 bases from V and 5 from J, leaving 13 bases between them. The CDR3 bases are TGTGCCAGCAGTTTGGAACTACCCCGGGAGACCCAGTACTTC. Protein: CASSLELPRETQYF.

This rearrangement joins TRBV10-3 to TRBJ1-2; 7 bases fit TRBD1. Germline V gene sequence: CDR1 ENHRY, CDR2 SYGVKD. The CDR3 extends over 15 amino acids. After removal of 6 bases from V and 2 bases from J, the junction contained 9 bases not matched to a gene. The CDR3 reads CAIRIYRGPNYGYTF. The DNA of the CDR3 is TGTGCCATCAGGATTTACAGGGGACCGAACTATGGCTACACCTTC.

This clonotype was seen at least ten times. CDR3 sequence reads: CASSLTHGRPYEQYF. Written as DNA, the CDR3 is TGTGCCAGCAGCTTAACGCACGGGAGACCCTACGAGCAGTACTTC. V gene TRBV7-3 combines with J gene TRBJ2-7; tentatively, D is TRBD2 (6 bases). V lost 0 bases and J 2 bases, leaving 11 bases between the germline ends. Germline lookup yields CDR1 SGHTA and CDR2 FQGTGA. The CDR3 spans 15 residues.

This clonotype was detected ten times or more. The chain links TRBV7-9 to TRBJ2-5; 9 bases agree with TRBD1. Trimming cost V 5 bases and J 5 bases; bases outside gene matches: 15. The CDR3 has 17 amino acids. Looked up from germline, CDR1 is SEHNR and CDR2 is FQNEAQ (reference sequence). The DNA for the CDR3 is TGTGCCAGCAGCACCAGGCCCCGGACAGGGGTGGAGGAGACCCAGTACTTC. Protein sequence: CASSTRPRTGVEETQYF.

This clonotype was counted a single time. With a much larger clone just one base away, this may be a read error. CDR3 in DNA: TGTGTCAGCAGCTTCCTAGAGTATGAGCAGTTCTTC. This encodes CVSSFLEYEQFF. The chain couples TRBV5-4 to TRBJ2-1; no firm D call. The CDR3 runs 12 residues. The germline V gene encodes CDR1 SGHNT and CDR2 YYREEE (reference sequence).

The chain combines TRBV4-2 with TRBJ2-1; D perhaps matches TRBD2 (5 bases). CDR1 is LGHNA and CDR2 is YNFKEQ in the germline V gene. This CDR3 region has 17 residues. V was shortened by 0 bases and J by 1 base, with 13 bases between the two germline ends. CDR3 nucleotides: TGTGCCAGCAGCCAAGAGGGTATAAGGAGGTCCTACAATGAGCAGTTCTTC. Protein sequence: CASSQEGIRRSYNEQFF.

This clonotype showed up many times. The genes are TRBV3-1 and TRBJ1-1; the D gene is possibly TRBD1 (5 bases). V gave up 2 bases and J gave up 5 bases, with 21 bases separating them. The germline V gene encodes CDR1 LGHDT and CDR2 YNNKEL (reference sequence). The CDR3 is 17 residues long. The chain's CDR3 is CASSQTGVREFRTEAFF. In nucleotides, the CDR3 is TGTGCCAGCAGCCAAACAGGTGTCAGGGAATTTCGAACTGAAGCTTTCTTT. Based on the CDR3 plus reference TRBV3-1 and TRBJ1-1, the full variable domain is DTAVSQTPKYLVTQMGNDKSIKCEQNLGHDTMYWYKQDSKKFLKIMFSYNNKELIINETVPNRFSPKSPDKAHLNLHINSLELGDSAVYFCASSQTGVREFRTEAFFGQGTRLTVV.

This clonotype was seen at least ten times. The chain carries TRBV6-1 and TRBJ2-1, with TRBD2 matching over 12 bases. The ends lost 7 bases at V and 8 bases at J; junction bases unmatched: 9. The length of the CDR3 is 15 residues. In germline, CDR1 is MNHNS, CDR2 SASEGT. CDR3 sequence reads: CASTRLAGVSDEQFF. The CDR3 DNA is TGTGCCAGCACCAGACTAGCGGGAGTTTCCGATGAGCAGTTCTTC.

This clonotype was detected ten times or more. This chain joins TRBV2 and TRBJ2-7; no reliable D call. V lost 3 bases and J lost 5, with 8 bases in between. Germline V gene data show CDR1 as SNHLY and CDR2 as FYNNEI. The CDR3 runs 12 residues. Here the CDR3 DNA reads TGTGCCAGCAGTGAGGGTCCCCACGAGCAGTACTTC. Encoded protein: CASSEGPHEQYF.

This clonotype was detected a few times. The CDR3 DNA follows: TGTGCCACCAGTGATCCCGGCACAGATACGCAGTATTTT. Protein: CATSDPGTDTQYF. V usage is TRBV24-1 and J usage is TRBJ2-3; D remains unclear. Germline CDR1 reads KGHDR; CDR2 reads SFDVKD. V was trimmed by 3 bases and J by 1 base, leaving 4 bases between them. This CDR3 has 13 residues.